Here is one TCR beta chain with its context. Its specificity is not known. The study drew donors from healthy Caucasian individuals in Russia aged roughly 6 to 90. Each sample gave at least 6.5 million isolated PBMCs. Through a sample-barcoded 5' primer and a J-beta primer mix, a second PCR was run for 7 to 11 cycles. Every sample produced at least 3 million CDR3-containing paired-end reads. TCRdb called the 5' RACE reads again in MiXCR, with one record for every CDR3 protein. This repertoire shows roughly 800,000 distinct CDR3 sequences, 58% found once; its top ten account for about 20%. Between the trimmed V and J ends, which lost 4 bases and 0 bases, there was a span of 16 bases. The length of the CDR3 is 16 residues. The data derive from a study of blood T cells in healthy people across ages. Study-wide points: TCR beta diversity per million T cells fell roughly linearly with age.

This chain uses TRBV12-3 or TRBV12-4 with TRBJ2-7; D uncertain. The sequencing sample was made of blood. This TCR came from a man younger than 40 in good health. The CDR3 region is CASSSYEVGFSYEQYF. The CDR3 DNA follows: TGTGCCAGCAGTTCCTACGAAGTGGGATTCTCCTACGAGCAGTACTTC.